This T cell receptor beta chain was found in a study of CD8 T cells in Susac syndrome. Sequencing targeted TCR beta in blood CD8+ and CD4+ T cells. TEMRA cells were FACS-enriched, while CD8+ and CD4+ T cells were negatively isolated. With random hexamers, about 0.5 to 1 ug RNA was reverse transcribed. Amplification of TCR beta CDR3 by immunoSEQ multiplex PCR spanned 54 Vbeta and 13 Jbeta. MiXCR, applied by TCRdb to the immunoSEQ multiplex PCR reads, yields one record per CDR3 protein. Of under 350,000 distinct CDR3 sequences in the sample, about 91% were seen once. Germline assignment: CDR1 SGHAT and CDR2 FQNNGV. The CDR3 extends over 14 amino acids. V was clipped by 5 bases and J by 7 bases; unmatched bases: 3.

Sequencing used CD4+ T cells from PBMCs. This chain uses TRBV11-2 with TRBJ2-4, with 12 nucleotides matching TRBD2. The clonotype was recovered from a human donor with multiple sclerosis. The CDR3 coding sequence is TGTGCCAGCAGCCCCGGACTAGCGGGGAACATTCAGTACTTC. This gives the protein CASSPGLAGNIQYF.